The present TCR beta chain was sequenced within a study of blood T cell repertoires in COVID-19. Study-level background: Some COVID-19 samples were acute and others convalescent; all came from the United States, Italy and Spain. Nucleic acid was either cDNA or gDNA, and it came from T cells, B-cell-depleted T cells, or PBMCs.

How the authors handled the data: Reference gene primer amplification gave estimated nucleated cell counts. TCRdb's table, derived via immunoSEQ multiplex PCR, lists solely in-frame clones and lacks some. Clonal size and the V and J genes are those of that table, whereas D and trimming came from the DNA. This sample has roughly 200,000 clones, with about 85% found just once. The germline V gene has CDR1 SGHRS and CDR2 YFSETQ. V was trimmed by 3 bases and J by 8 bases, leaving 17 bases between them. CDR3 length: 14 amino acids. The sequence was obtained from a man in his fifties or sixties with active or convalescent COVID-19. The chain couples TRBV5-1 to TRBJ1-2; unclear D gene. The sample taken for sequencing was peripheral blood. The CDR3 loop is CASSSAGSHPGYTF. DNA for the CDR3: TGCGCCAGCAGCTCCGCAGGATCTCACCCCGGCTACACCTTC.